This TCR beta chain was found in a study of T cell repertoires in cytomegalovirus infection. Notes on the study in general: Of the TCR beta families, the public ones yielded a cumulative frequency that identified carriers of CMV plus the relevant HLA.

TCRdb re-called the reads through MiXCR, storing one row per CDR3 protein. Here the sample spans some 310,000 distinct CDR3 sequences, 20% to 25% being singletons. V was trimmed by 6 bases and J by 5 bases, leaving 16 bases between them. The germline CDR1 and CDR2 sequences are SNHLY and FYNNEI. The CDR3 is 14 amino acids. This clonotype was seen at least ten times. Its antigen remains unidentified. This receptor was identified in a human donor in good health (CMV status not recorded). Some clones in this sample may be carry-over from other donors' samples. The material was cultured PBMCs, obtained from culture after CMV antigen stimulation. V usage is TRBV2 and J usage is TRBJ2-5; D is perhaps TRBD1 or TRBD2 (5 bases each). DNA of the CDR3: TGTGCCAGCAGGGGGGTGTGGGCCGGGGAGACCCAGTACTTC. It codes for CASRGVWAGETQYF. Full variable domain (missing parts from reference TRBV2 and TRBJ2-5): EPEVTQTPSHQVTQMGQEVILRCVPISNHLYFYWYRQILGQKVEFLVSFYNNEISEKSEIFDDQFSVERPDGSNFTLKIRSTKLEDSAMYFCASRGVWAGETQYFGPGTRLLVL.